This record looks at one T cell receptor (beta chain) sequence and its context. Its antigen has not been determined. Base quality data are lacking; no much larger clone is found one base away. The source of the sample is a study of T cell changes during pregnancy in multiple sclerosis (dated by TCRdb to about 2019). Broadly, across the study: Changes in the T cell repertoire over the course of pregnancy were examined in this study in women with multiple sclerosis.

The library was produced with the immunoSEQ multiplex PCR assay. Not all clones reach the TCRdb copy of this immuneACCESS table, which keeps in-frame sequences only. Checked studies attribute under half of the gap to unresolved V genes and leave the rest unexplained. This sample holds under 45,000 clones; 80% to 90% were observed only once. Under 0.8% of the sample is taken by the ten largest. The sample in question was CD4+ T cells from peripheral blood mononuclear cells, obtained in the first trimester of pregnancy. This sequence was found in a female donor with multiple sclerosis, enrolled in a pregnancy study.

The CDR3 loop reads CASTWSRGNTIYF. The DNA sequence is as follows: TGTGCCAGTACCTGGTCGAGAGGAAACACCATATATTTT. The chain links TRBV19 with TRBJ1-3, with no confident D gene call. V and J lose 7 bases and 4 bases, and a span of 11 bases separates them. Including cysteine and phenylalanine, the CDR3 has 13 amino acids. Here the CDR3 DNA is all that survives: 39 bases in frame from base 1. CDR1 is given as LNHDA and CDR2 as SQIVND, both from the germline V gene (reference sequence).